The 29 T cell receptor beta chains presented below share a single source sample, sequenced in a study of Ad26.COV2.S vaccination and SARS-CoV-2 variants. Documented treatment: some 20 received Ad26.COV2.S at low or high dose, single or two shots; several received placebo; per-sample allocation not given. On day 63 after the first injection, vaccine and placebo recipients gave samples. Method: immunoSEQ multiplex PCR; TCRdb's copy keeps in-frame clones and lacks some. The sample carries hundreds of thousands of clones, approximately 88% recorded once. The sample was peripheral blood, taken in a trial of Ad26.COV2.S vaccine versus placebo. Receptor source: a person between 18 and 65 years old who received the Ad26.COV2.S COVID-19 vaccine or a placebo.

The chain is built from TRBV12-3 or TRBV12-4 and TRBJ1-6; TRBD1 might be the D (5 bases). V lost 3 bases, J lost 10 bases, and 10 bases lay in between. The CDR3 loop spans 13 amino acids. The CDR3 spells CASSFQGRSPLHF. The CDR3 DNA reads as TGTGCCAGCAGTTTTCAGGGACGATCACCCCTCCACTTT.

The chain employs TRBV10-3 and TRBJ1-2, with D maybe TRBD1 (6 bases). The V and J ends lost 10 bases and 3 bases respectively, with 30 bases between them. Germline CDR1 is ENHRY and CDR2 is SYGVKD. The CDR3 is 18 residues long. CDR3 sequence: CATHRPGEGGGGHYGYTF. CDR3 nucleotides: TGTGCCACCCATCGACCAGGGGAAGGAGGGGGAGGGCACTATGGCTACACCTTC.

For this clone: Other DNA sequences in the same sample also yield this CDR3. V is TRBV18 and J is TRBJ1-1, with D tentatively TRBD1 (6 bases). V lost 6 bases and J 5 bases, leaving 16 bases between the germline ends. The CDR3 runs to 14 residues. Germline CDR1 is KGHSH and CDR2 is LQKENI. The CDR3 loop reads CASSPTGIGTEAFF. CDR3 in DNA: TGTGCCAGCTCCCCTACAGGGATAGGGACTGAAGCTTTCTTT.

This sequence joins TRBV7-6 and TRBJ2-1; 8 bases are a match to TRBD2. The CDR3 runs to 16 residues. Germline loops: CDR1 SGHVS, CDR2 FNYEAQ. Unmatched junction bases numbered 11, after V lost 1 base and J lost 9 bases. CDR3 region: CASSLGGSGVTREQFF. The CDR3 DNA sequence: TGTGCCAGCAGCTTAGGGGGTAGCGGGGTAACCCGTGAGCAGTTCTTC.

The genes are TRBV7-2 and TRBJ2-7; D not certain. Looked up from germline, CDR1 is SGHTA and CDR2 is FQGNSA. Trimming took 1 base from V and 5 from J, leaving 21 bases between them. This CDR3 is 17 amino acids long. The CDR3 loop reads CASSLVFRQVPTHEQYF. As DNA, the CDR3 is TGTGCCAGCAGCTTAGTATTTCGTCAGGTACCTACCCACGAGCAGTACTTC.

CDR3 sequence: CASSVGGTDFYNEQFF. The CDR3 DNA reads TGTGCCAGCAGCGTAGGGGGGACAGATTTTTACAATGAGCAGTTCTTC. J is TRBJ2-1 and V is TRBV9, with 7 bases matching TRBD1. CDR1 and CDR2 (germline): SGDLS, YYNGEE. The junction had 7 bases not matched to a gene; V was cut back by 0 bases and J by 4 bases. This CDR3 has 16 amino acids.

The chain has TRBV15 and TRBJ1-5; D is possibly TRBD1 (6 bases). Germline V lookup: CDR1 LNHNV, CDR2 YYDKDF (reference sequence). This CDR3 spans 14 amino acids. Between the trimmed V and J ends, which lost 3 bases and 4 bases, there was a span of 10 bases. Here the CDR3 DNA reads TGTGCCACCAGCAGGGGGGGCGGGAATCAGCCCCAGCATTTT. Protein sequence: CATSRGGGNQPQHF.

The J gene is TRBJ2-5, the V gene TRBV3-1 (or the pseudogene TRBV3-2); 13 bases agree with TRBD2. Trimming at V came to 4 bases and at J to 6 bases, leaving 17 bases not matched to a gene. The CDR3 has 19 amino acids. Germline lookup yields CDR1 LGHDT and CDR2 YNNKEL (reference sequence). CDR3 in amino acids: CASSPLPGTSGKAPKTQYF. CDR3 in DNA: TGTGCCAGCAGCCCTTTACCGGGGACTAGCGGGAAGGCCCCAAAGACCCAGTACTTC.

J is TRBJ2-5 and V is TRBV6-6, with TRBD2 identical over 7 bases. V gave up 6 bases and J gave up 3 bases; unmatched junction bases: 16. This CDR3 contains 17 residues. The V gene's germline CDR1 is MNHNY and CDR2 SVGAGI (reference sequence). CDR3 nucleotides: TGTGCCAGCAGCCGACGGGCCAGACTAGCAGGAGAAGAGACCCAGTACTTC. Its translation: CASSRRARLAGEETQYF.

The V gene is TRBV18, the J gene TRBJ2-1, with D tentatively TRBD1 (5 bases). This CDR3 is built from 16 residues. V lost 2 bases to trimming and J lost 5 bases, with 16 bases between them. CDR1 is KGHSH and CDR2 is LQKENI in the germline V gene. CDR3 DNA: TGTGCCAGCTCACCAAAACGCCAGGGAATACACAATGAGCAGTTCTTC. Protein product: CASSPKRQGIHNEQFF. The full variable domain, in which reference TRBV18 and TRBJ2-1 provide the parts outside the CDR3, is NAGVMQNPRHLVRRRGQEARLRCSPMKGHSHVYWYRQLPEEGLKFMVYLQKENIIDESGMPKERFSAEFPKEGPSILRIQQVVRGDSAAYFCASSPKRQGIHNEQFFGPGTRLTVL.

This clone was detected only a few times. The chain carries TRBV7-9 and TRBJ1-4; TRBD1 matches 7 bases. Germline CDR1 SEHNR, CDR2 FQNEAQ (reference sequence). With V trimmed by 4 bases and J by 0 bases, 8 bases remained unmatched. This CDR3 comprises 17 residues. CDR3 sequence reads: CASSSPEGQSTNEKLFF. CDR3 DNA sequence: TGTGCCAGCAGCTCACCCGAGGGACAGTCAACTAATGAAAAACTGTTTTTT.

The chain is built from TRBV6-2 or TRBV6-3 and TRBJ2-7; maybe TRBD1 (6 bases). V lost 4 bases, J lost 0 bases, and 13 bases lay in between. This CDR3 has 15 amino acids. Germline values: CDR1 MNHEY, CDR2 SVGEGT. The CDR3 region is CASSFRGSSSYEQYF. CDR3 DNA: TGTGCCAGCAGTTTCAGGGGTTCTAGCTCCTACGAGCAGTACTTC.

This clone was counted a few times. The chain links TRBV27 to TRBJ1-2; no definite D call. CDR1 is MNHEY, CDR2 SMNVEV, per germline (reference sequence). The V and J ends lost 4 bases and 2 bases respectively, with 8 bases between them. CDR3 length equals 13 residues. The CDR3 nucleotides are TGTGCCAGCAGTTCGTGGCAGAACTATGGCTACACCTTC. It encodes CASSSWQNYGYTF.

The chain uses TRBV6-5 and TRBJ2-7, with D perhaps TRBD1 (6 bases). CDR3 length: 15 residues. CDR1 MNHEY and CDR2 SVGAGI come from the germline V gene. The V and J ends lost 5 bases and 0 bases respectively, with 14 bases between them. CDR3 sequence (DNA): TGTGCCAGCAGTCCTGGGGGCTATCTCTCCTACGAGCAGTACTTC. It specifies CASSPGGYLSYEQYF.

The chain is built from TRBV11-2 and TRBJ2-7; D remains ambiguous. V lost 4 bases, J lost 2 bases, and 12 bases lay in between. CDR1 and CDR2 (germline): SGHAT, FQNNGV. The CDR3 loop spans 14 amino acids. CDR3 DNA: TGTGCCAGCAGCTCCCCTTCCCTAGCCTACGAGCAGTACTTC. It encodes CASSSPSLAYEQYF.

As regards this clone: Additional DNA sequences in this sample encode the identical CDR3. This chain links TRBV18 with TRBJ2-5, with D perhaps given as TRBD1 or TRBD2 (5 bases each). V lost 5 bases and J lost 2, with 9 bases in between. The CDR3 has 13 residues. From germline, CDR1 is KGHSH and CDR2 LQKENI. The CDR3 loop is CASSRDLQETQYF. The CDR3, as DNA: TGTGCCAGCTCAAGGGACCTACAAGAGACCCAGTACTTC.

The rearrangement joins TRBV6-6 to TRBJ1-1, with 7 positions matching TRBD1. The V segment lost 6 bases and the J segment 1 base; nucleotides outside the gene matches: 11. CDR1 is MNHNY, CDR2 SVGAGI, per germline (reference sequence). The CDR3 contains 16 residues. The CDR3 DNA reads as TGTGCCAGCAGCCGAGGGGAGGGACAGCCGAACACTGAAGCTTTCTTT. Translating it yields CASSRGEGQPNTEAFF.

The J gene is TRBJ2-7, the V gene TRBV19; D uncertain. Germline CDR1 LNHDA, CDR2 SQIVND (reference sequence). V was clipped by 3 bases and J by 5 bases, with 11 bases between them. This CDR3 is 13 amino acids long. The CDR3 is CASSMVAEDEQYF. DNA for the CDR3: TGTGCCAGTAGTATGGTCGCGGAAGACGAGCAGTACTTC.

This clone appeared a few times. V gene TRBV29-1 combines with J gene TRBJ1-1; 9 bases are a match to TRBD1. Per the germline V gene, CDR1 is SQVTM and CDR2 is ANQGSEA. With 5 bases clipped from V and 4 bases from J, the junction kept 14 bases outside the gene matches. The CDR3 runs 16 residues. CDR3 sequence (DNA): TGCAGCGTTCAAGCAACAGGGGGCGTGGGGAGCACTGAAGCTTTCTTT. Encoded protein: CSVQATGGVGSTEAFF.

The chain carries TRBV30 and TRBJ2-1, with unresolved D. Germline lookup yields CDR1 GTSNPN and CDR2 SVGIG (reference sequence). The V end was cut by 2 bases, the J end by 0 bases, with 11 bases between. The CDR3 covers 15 residues. Written as DNA, the CDR3 is TGTGCCTGGAGTCCCGGGCCAAGCTCCTACAATGAGCAGTTCTTC. Protein: CAWSPGPSSYNEQFF. The full variable domain, its missing parts supplied by reference TRBV30 and TRBJ2-1, is SQTIHQWPATLVQPVGSPLSLECTVEGTSNPNLYWYRQAAGRGLQLLFYSVGIGQISSEVPQNLSASRPQDRQFILSSKKLLLSDSGFYLCAWSPGPSSYNEQFFGPGTRLTVL.

The chain employs TRBV11-3 and TRBJ2-1; TRBD1 aligns across 9 bases. V was clipped by 1 base and J by 6 bases; unmatched bases: 13. The CDR3 has 18 residues. The germline V gene encodes CDR1 SGHNT and CDR2 YENEEA. The DNA of the CDR3 is TGTGCCAGCAGCTTAGGTGGAGGAGGGACAGGGAGAGGCAATGAGCAGTTCTTC. It encodes CASSLGGGGTGRGNEQFF.

The chain combines TRBV24-1 with TRBJ2-2; 7 bases align to TRBD2. In germline, CDR1 is KGHDR, CDR2 SFDVKD. V gave up 10 bases and J gave up 1 base; unmatched junction bases: 11. The CDR3 runs to 16 residues. The CDR3 DNA sequence: TGTGCCACGACTGGGGGGGACCCGTTGAACACCGGGGAGCTGTTTTTT. It specifies CATTGGDPLNTGELFF.

The chain carries TRBV7-9 and TRBJ2-7; tentatively, D is TRBD2 (7 bases). The CDR3 covers 11 residues. The ends were cut back, 8 bases at V and 5 bases at J, with 10 bases in the middle. From germline, CDR1 is SEHNR and CDR2 FQNEAQ (reference sequence). CDR3 in DNA: TGTGCCAGCCTAGGGGGGGACGAGCAGTACTTC. It is translated as CASLGGDEQYF. The whole variable domain, filled in from reference TRBV7-9 and TRBJ2-7, reads DTGVSQNPRHKITKRGQNVTFRCDPISEHNRLYWYRQTLGQGPEFLTYFQNEAQLEKSRLLSDRFSAERPKGSFSTLEIQRTEQGDSAMYLCASLGGDEQYFGPGTRLTVT.

V usage is TRBV5-1 and J usage is TRBJ2-3, with TRBD2 as a possible D gene (6 bases). Between the trimmed V and J ends, which lost 3 bases and 6 bases, there was a span of 11 bases. CDR1 SGHRS and CDR2 YFSETQ come from the germline V gene. The CDR3 contains 13 residues. CDR3 in amino acids: CASSSWEADTQYF. CDR3 nucleotide sequence: TGCGCCAGCAGCTCCTGGGAGGCGGATACGCAGTATTTT.

The J gene is TRBJ1-1, the V gene TRBV7-9; the D gene is possibly TRBD1 (5 bases). V gave up 2 bases and J gave up 1 base, with 8 bases separating them. The CDR3 consists of 14 residues. The germline V gene has CDR1 SEHNR and CDR2 FQNEAQ (reference sequence). This chain's CDR3 is CASSLTTGNTEAFF. CDR3 nucleotides: TGTGCCAGCAGCTTAACTACAGGGAACACTGAAGCTTTCTTT.

The gene calls are TRBV18 and TRBJ1-1, with 7 bases lining up with TRBD1. Germline V gene data show CDR1 as KGHSH and CDR2 as LQKENI. The V segment lost 1 base and the J segment 3 bases; nucleotides outside the gene matches: 5. The CDR3 is 15 residues long. The CDR3 DNA reads as TGTGCCAGCTCACCACTAAGGGGGCGGGACACTGAAGCTTTCTTT. Its translation: CASSPLRGRDTEAFF.

This sequence joins TRBV5-6 and TRBJ1-5, with 8 bases matching TRBD1. V lost 4 bases and J lost 7; bases outside the gene matches: 7. There are 14 residues in the CDR3. Germline-derived CDR1 and CDR2 are SGHDT and YYEEEE. CDR3 sequence reads: CASSPGGGHQPQHF. Here the CDR3 DNA reads TGTGCCAGCAGCCCAGGGGGCGGGCACCAGCCCCAGCATTTT.

This clone was picked up a small number of times. The rearrangement joins TRBV4-2 to TRBJ2-3, with a possible D match to TRBD2 (6 bases). The germline V and J ends were trimmed by 1 base and 2 bases, with 13 bases remaining between them. The length of the CDR3 is 16 residues. Looked up from germline, CDR1 is LGHNA and CDR2 is YNFKEQ. The CDR3 spells CASSQGNSGFTDTQYF. As DNA, the CDR3 is TGTGCCAGCAGCCAAGGGAATAGCGGATTCACAGATACGCAGTATTTT.

The chain has TRBV9 and TRBJ2-3; no clear D gene. CDR1 is SGDLS and CDR2 is YYNGEE in the germline V gene. With 0 bases removed from V and 3 bases from J, the gap between germline ends came to 8 bases. CDR3 length: 14 amino acids. CDR3 protein: CASSVDWGTDTQYF. The CDR3 DNA is TGTGCCAGCAGCGTAGACTGGGGAACAGATACGCAGTATTTT. Full variable domain (rest looked up from reference TRBV9 and TRBJ2-3): DSGVTQTPKHLITATGQRVTLRCSPRSGDLSVYWYQQSLDQGLQFLIQYYNGEERAKGNILERFSAQQFPDLHSELNLSSLELGDSALYFCASSVDWGTDTQYFGPGTRLTVL.